The 32 T cell receptor beta chains below all came from one sample that was sequenced in a study of shared clonotypes between healthy human individuals. TCRdb's table, derived via immunoSEQ multiplex PCR, lists solely in-frame clones and lacks some. Here the sample spans some 740,000 clones, nearly 95% being singletons. The naive CD8 subset, CD45RO-negative cells positively selected for CCR7, excluded terminally differentiated effector memory CD45RA+ cells. The sample taken for sequencing was naive CD8+ T cells sorted from blood. These TCRs come from a man under 40 in good health.

The chain has TRBV5-5 and TRBJ2-7; a weak D match, TRBD2 (6 bases). CDR3 length equals 20 residues. Germline V gene lookup returns CDR1 SGHKS and CDR2 YYEKEE (reference sequence). V dropped 0 bases and J dropped 5 bases, with 30 bases sitting between them. The CDR3 DNA is TGTGCCAGCAGCTTGGCCCCACGGGCTAGCGTAATAGGTATAGCTCACGAGCAGTACTTC. This translates into CASSLAPRASVIGIAHEQYF. Together with reference TRBV5-5 and TRBJ2-7, the CDR3 gives the full variable domain: DAGVTQSPTHLIKTRGQQVTLRCSPISGHKSVSWYQQVLGQGPQFIFQYYEKEERGRGNFPDRFSARQFPNYSSELNVNALLLGDSALYLCASSLAPRASVIGIAHEQYFGPGTRLTVT.

The CDR3 DNA sequence: TGCGCCAGCAGCCAAGATACAGGGGCTGGAAACACCATATATTTT. It yields the protein CASSQDTGAGNTIYF. The chain links TRBV4-1 to TRBJ1-3, with TRBD1 identical over 7 bases. The CDR3 totals 15 residues. The trim removed 0 bases at V and 2 bases at J, leaving 1 base unmatched. The germline CDR1 and CDR2 sequences are MGHRA and YSYEKL.

V is TRBV27 and J is TRBJ2-1; 7 bases are a match to TRBD2. CDR1 and CDR2 (germline): MNHEY, SMNVEV (reference sequence). CDR3 length: 15 amino acids. After removal of 2 bases from V and 5 bases from J, the junction contained 6 bases not matched to a gene. The CDR3 protein is CASSLALAPHNEQFF. DNA of the CDR3: TGTGCCAGCAGTTTAGCACTAGCGCCACACAATGAGCAGTTCTTC.

This clone occurred a few times. The sample holds other DNA sequences that translate to the same CDR3. The rearrangement links TRBV19 to TRBJ2-1; 9 bases match TRBD2. Germline V CDR1 and CDR2: LNHDA, SQIVND (reference sequence). Trimming cost V 3 bases and J 1 base; bases outside gene matches: 1. This CDR3 spans 15 amino acids. For the CDR3, the DNA is TGTGCCAGTAGTATTAGCGGGAGTTCCTACAATGAGCAGTTCTTC. It specifies CASSISGSSYNEQFF.

The chain couples TRBV4-3 to TRBJ2-7; 7 nucleotides line up with TRBD1. This CDR3 is built from 14 residues. Unmatched junction bases numbered 3, after V lost 2 bases and J lost 2 bases. Germline-derived CDR1 and CDR2 are LGHNA and YSLEER. As DNA, the CDR3 is TGCGCCAGCAGCCAAACAGGGGTCCCCTACGAGCAGTACTTC. This encodes CASSQTGVPYEQYF.

The chain is built from TRBV27 and TRBJ1-1; 7 nucleotides agree with TRBD1. The CDR3 covers 13 residues. The V and J ends lost 4 bases and 4 bases, in that order; junction bases with no gene match: 3. Germline V gene data show CDR1 as MNHEY and CDR2 as SMNVEV (reference sequence). The CDR3: CASSSPGGTEAFF. For the CDR3, the DNA is TGTGCCAGCAGTTCTCCAGGGGGCACTGAAGCTTTCTTT.

This clone was picked up one time. The identical CDR3 is also encoded by other nucleotide sequences in the sample. The chain couples TRBV9 to TRBJ2-2; D ambiguous. V was pared by 0 bases and J by 7 bases, with 4 bases between. The CDR3 sequence is 12 residues long. CDR1 and CDR2 from the germline V gene are SGDLS and YYNGEE. CDR3 residues: CASSVVSGELFF. The CDR3 coding sequence is TGTGCCAGCAGCGTAGTCAGCGGGGAGCTGTTTTTT.

V is TRBV7-9 and J is TRBJ1-4; D is unclear. The germline V gene encodes CDR1 SEHNR and CDR2 FQNEAQ (reference sequence). The CDR3 loop spans 16 amino acids. V was clipped by 2 bases and J by 0 bases, with 10 bases between them. CDR3 residues: CASSLPKAATNEKLFF. CDR3 nucleotide sequence: TGTGCCAGCAGCTTACCTAAAGCTGCAACTAATGAAAAACTGTTTTTT.

The CDR3 protein is CASSTAGTLATQYF. For the CDR3, the DNA is TGTGCCAGTAGTACGGCGGGGACTCTAGCGACCCAGTACTTC. The gene calls are TRBV19 and TRBJ2-5, with D tentatively TRBD2 (6 bases). The germline V gene has CDR1 LNHDA and CDR2 SQIVND (reference sequence). The CDR3 is 14 amino acids. Trimming cost V 4 bases and J 7 bases, with 16 bases left between them. Using reference TRBV19 and TRBJ2-5 for the parts outside the CDR3, the full variable domain is DGGITQSPKYLFRKEGQNVTLSCEQNLNHDAMYWYRQDPGQGLRLIYYSQIVNDFQKGDIAEGYSVSREKKESFPLTVTSAQKNPTAFYLCASSTAGTLATQYFGPGTRLLVL.

The chain recombines TRBV7-2 with TRBJ2-7; D not resolved. This CDR3 contains 18 residues. Germline V gives CDR1 SGHTA, CDR2 FQGNSA. V was cut by 5 bases and J by 3 bases, with 26 bases left in between. The CDR3 bases are TGTGCCAGCAGCCTAAGTAGGCTAGTAGGTCGGTTAGACTACGAGCAGTACTTC. As protein: CASSLSRLVGRLDYEQYF.

The CDR3 loop is CASSYGVSYEQYF. CDR3 DNA: TGCGCCAGCAGCTACGGGGTATCCTACGAGCAGTACTTC. The chain employs TRBV5-1 and TRBJ2-7; maybe TRBD2 (5 bases). This CDR3 spans 13 amino acids. V lost 3 bases, J lost 1 base, and 8 bases lay in between. Germline V gene lookup returns CDR1 SGHRS and CDR2 YFSETQ.

The chain couples TRBV25-1 to TRBJ1-5; no reliable D call. V lost 6 bases and J 3 bases, leaving 18 bases between the germline ends. Germline V gene sequence: CDR1 MGHDK, CDR2 SYGVNS. This CDR3 region has 16 residues. For the CDR3, the DNA is TGTGCCAGCAGCCATTACCTAGAGGACTACAATCAGCCCCAGCATTTT. Its protein product is CASSHYLEDYNQPQHF.

CDR3 bases: TGTGCCACCAGCAACGCTGTGGCCTACGAGCAGTACTTC. It translates to CATSNAVAYEQYF. The gene calls are TRBV15 and TRBJ2-7; D call uncertain. Looked up from germline, CDR1 is LNHNV and CDR2 is YYDKDF (reference sequence). The CDR3 contains 13 residues. The germline V and J ends were trimmed by 4 bases and 2 bases, with 9 bases remaining between them.

This clone came up once. The V gene is TRBV27, the J gene TRBJ2-2, with TRBD2 identical over 11 bases. The germline CDR1 and CDR2 sequences are MNHEY and SMNVEV (reference sequence). The ends lost 1 base at V and 1 base at J; junction bases unmatched: 5. The CDR3 sequence is 18 residues long. The CDR3 is CASSLFVGTSGNTGELFF. CDR3 sequence (DNA): TGTGCCAGCAGTTTATTTGTAGGGACTAGCGGGAACACCGGGGAGCTGTTTTTT.

The chain has TRBV29-1 and TRBJ2-3; 9 nucleotides match TRBD2. J lost 7 bases, V lost 5 bases, and 10 bases had no gene match. Germline values: CDR1 SQVTM, CDR2 ANQGSEA. The CDR3 extends over 14 amino acids. The CDR3, as DNA: TGCAGCGTTCCCTTAGCGGGAGAGGGATATACGCAGTATTTT. Amino acid sequence: CSVPLAGEGYTQYF.

The V call is TRBV21-1, the J call TRBJ2-1; TRBD1, the table's D call, was not compared with the DNA. TRBV21-1 is a pseudogene. The CDR3 covers 18 residues. CDR3: CATAPHRGQANFRNEQFF. The CDR3 DNA sequence: TGTGCCACCGCCCCCCATCGCGGACAGGCCAATTTTCGCAATGAGCAGTTCTTC.

This sequence joins TRBV2 and TRBJ2-5; no definite D call. The germline V and J ends were trimmed by 8 bases and 4 bases, with 8 bases remaining between them. The CDR3 is 11 residues long. The V gene's germline CDR1 is SNHLY and CDR2 FYNNEI. CDR3 sequence: CASRYIETQYF. The CDR3 coding sequence is TGTGCCAGCCGATACATAGAGACCCAGTACTTC. Variable domain in full (rest from reference TRBV2 and TRBJ2-5): EPEVTQTPSHQVTQMGQEVILRCVPISNHLYFYWYRQILGQKVEFLVSFYNNEISEKSEIFDDQFSVERPDGSNFTLKIRSTKLEDSAMYFCASRYIETQYFGPGTRLLVL.

This clone has more than one count but fewer than ten. The rearrangement links TRBV2 to TRBJ2-7, with a possible D match to TRBD1 (6 bases). This CDR3 contains 16 residues. The germline V gene has CDR1 SNHLY and CDR2 FYNNEI. V was pared by 4 bases and J by 0 bases, with 16 bases between. DNA of the CDR3: TGTGCCAGCAGTGTAGACAGGTCCAAGGACTCCTACGAGCAGTACTTC. Translated, it gives CASSVDRSKDSYEQYF.

V usage is TRBV2 and J usage is TRBJ1-5, with D tentatively TRBD1 (5 bases). CDR1 is SNHLY, CDR2 FYNNEI, per germline. V gave up 4 bases and J gave up 0 bases, with 7 bases separating them. The CDR3 consists of 14 residues. CDR3 nucleotide sequence: TGTGCCAGCAGTGTGGACAATAGCAATCAGCCCCAGCATTTT. This gives the protein CASSVDNSNQPQHF.

CDR3 protein: CASRTSYEQYF. The CDR3 coding sequence is TGTGCCAGCAGGACCAGCTACGAGCAGTACTTC. The gene calls are TRBV2 and TRBJ2-7; D gene unclear. V dropped 6 bases and J dropped 3 bases, with 6 bases sitting between them. The CDR3 extends over 11 amino acids. The germline V gene has CDR1 SNHLY and CDR2 FYNNEI. Combining the CDR3 with reference TRBV2 and TRBJ2-7 gives the whole variable domain EPEVTQTPSHQVTQMGQEVILRCVPISNHLYFYWYRQILGQKVEFLVSFYNNEISEKSEIFDDQFSVERPDGSNFTLKIRSTKLEDSAMYFCASRTSYEQYFGPGTRLTVT.

The chain is built from TRBV27 and TRBJ2-7; TRBD2 agrees at 7 bases. The CDR3 extends over 15 amino acids. V shed 6 bases and J 3 bases; nucleotides not matched to a gene: 11. Germline V gene lookup returns CDR1 MNHEY and CDR2 SMNVEV (reference sequence). CDR3 region: CASRQRGGRGYEQYF. CDR3 DNA: TGTGCCAGCAGACAGCGGGGAGGGAGAGGCTACGAGCAGTACTTC.

This clone was recorded only once. The rearrangement uses TRBV2 and TRBJ1-2, with D perhaps matching TRBD1 (5 bases). Per the germline V gene, CDR1 is SNHLY and CDR2 is FYNNEI. The CDR3 runs to 15 residues. V was shortened by 2 bases and J by 1 base, with 11 bases between the two germline ends. The CDR3 loop is CASSERDPDNYGYTF. The CDR3 region has the DNA TGTGCCAGCAGTGAAAGGGACCCGGATAACTATGGCTACACCTTC.

The chain carries TRBV15 and TRBJ2-3; perhaps D is TRBD1 or TRBD2 (7 bases each). The CDR3 is 17 amino acids. Germline CDR1 is LNHNV and CDR2 is YYDKDF (reference sequence). V was shortened by 0 bases and J by 3 bases, with 16 bases between the two germline ends. The CDR3 DNA is TGTGCCACCAGCAGAGAGAGGGGGAGGGACAGTACAGATACGCAGTATTTT. Translating it yields CATSRERGRDSTDTQYF.

This chain uses TRBV19 with TRBJ2-7; D might be TRBD1 (5 bases). There are 14 residues in the CDR3. The V gene lost 6 bases and the J gene lost 4 bases, with 16 bases spanning the gap. Looked up from germline, CDR1 is LNHDA and CDR2 is SQIVND (reference sequence). CDR3 sequence reads: CASSPGPGLYEQYF. The DNA of the CDR3 is TGTGCCAGTAGCCCCGGTCCAGGGTTGTACGAGCAGTACTTC.

The V and J genes are TRBV9 and TRBJ2-7; 9 bases fit TRBD2. The CDR3 is 15 residues long. Germline values: CDR1 SGDLS, CDR2 YYNGEE. V was clipped by 3 bases and J by 4 bases; unmatched bases: 8. The CDR3 reads CASSAGSGGSYEQYF. CDR3 in DNA: TGTGCCAGCAGCGCGGGTAGCGGGGGTTCTTACGAGCAGTACTTC.

The chain uses TRBV9 and TRBJ2-3, with 7 positions matching TRBD2. CDR1 SGDLS and CDR2 YYNGEE come from the germline V gene. The length of the CDR3 is 16 residues. Unmatched junction bases numbered 8, after V lost 2 bases and J lost 2 bases. The CDR3 sequence is CASSVHTGGITDTQYF. CDR3 DNA sequence: TGTGCCAGCAGCGTCCACACCGGGGGGATCACAGATACGCAGTATTTT.

The V and J genes are TRBV27 and TRBJ2-5; 9 bases map to TRBD1. The length of the CDR3 is 14 residues. The germline gives CDR1 MNHEY, CDR2 SMNVEV (reference sequence). After removal of 6 bases from V and 5 bases from J, the junction contained 7 bases not matched to a gene. The CDR3 region is CASRRTGEVETQYF. The DNA for the CDR3 is TGTGCCAGCAGACGGACAGGGGAAGTTGAGACCCAGTACTTC.

The chain carries TRBV5-5 and TRBJ1-1; 11 bases line up with TRBD1. V shed 7 bases and J 1 base; nucleotides not matched to a gene: 9. The CDR3 runs to 16 residues. Germline CDR1 and CDR2: SGHKS and YYEKEE (reference sequence). This CDR3 is CASRPADRGPNTEAFF. CDR3 in DNA: TGTGCCAGCCGCCCAGCGGACAGGGGGCCGAACACTGAAGCTTTCTTT.

The chain joins TRBV7-9 to TRBJ2-3; a possible D gene is TRBD2 (6 bases). Germline-derived CDR1 and CDR2 are SEHNR and FQNEAQ (reference sequence). The CDR3 spans 14 residues. V was clipped by 6 bases and J by 2 bases, with 12 bases between them. Written as DNA, the CDR3 is TGTGCCAGCAGGAATCCGGGACTCACAGATACGCAGTATTTT. It is translated as CASRNPGLTDTQYF.

The CDR3 here is CSVAGTSATDEQFF. In DNA, the CDR3 is TGCAGCGTTGCCGGGACTAGCGCCACGGATGAGCAGTTCTTC. V is TRBV29-1 and J is TRBJ2-1; 10 nucleotides align to TRBD2. CDR3 length: 14 residues. Germline lookup yields CDR1 SQVTM and CDR2 ANQGSEA. Trimming cost V 4 bases and J 8 bases; bases outside gene matches: 8.

The rearrangement joins TRBV7-9 to TRBJ1-5, with D possibly being TRBD1 (5 bases). V was trimmed by 5 bases and J by 1 base, leaving 12 bases between them. Germline V CDR1 and CDR2: SEHNR, FQNEAQ (reference sequence). The CDR3 totals 15 residues. This CDR3 is CASSQDTSSNQPQHF. The DNA for the CDR3 is TGTGCCAGCAGCCAGGACACCTCAAGCAATCAGCCCCAGCATTTT.

The chain combines TRBV7-3 with TRBJ2-2; 11 nucleotides agree with TRBD2. CDR3 length: 16 amino acids. Unmatched junction bases numbered 5, after V lost 4 bases and J lost 4 bases. CDR1 and CDR2 (germline): SGHTA, FQGTGA. CDR3 coding DNA: TGTGCCAGCAGCTCCACTAGCGGGAGTAGCACCGGGGAGCTGTTTTTT. It specifies CASSSTSGSSTGELFF.